This passage covers 16 T cell receptor beta chains from one sample sequenced in a study of T cell changes during pregnancy in multiple sclerosis. The assay was immunoSEQ multiplex PCR, and TCRdb's table has in-frame clones only and misses some. The sample includes tens of thousands of clones, 85% to 95% seen only once; the top ten take approximately 0.44%. The source was CD4+ T cells from peripheral blood mononuclear cells, collected before pregnancy. Receptor source: a female donor with multiple sclerosis, enrolled in a pregnancy study.

The chain is built from TRBV5-1 and TRBJ1-1; a possible D gene is TRBD1 (6 bases). V dropped 2 bases and J dropped 5 bases, with 10 bases sitting between them. The CDR3 loop spans 13 amino acids. CDR1 and CDR2 from the germline V gene are SGHRS and YFSETQ. DNA of the CDR3: TGCGCCAGCAGCTTCCTACAGGGAACTGAAGCTTTCTTT. Its translation: CASSFLQGTEAFF. The variable domain in full, with the rest retrieved from reference TRBV5-1 and TRBJ1-1, is KAGVTQTPRYLIKTRGQQVTLSCSPISGHRSVSWYQQTPGQGLQFLFEYFSETQRNKGNFPGRFSGRQFSNSRSEMNVSTLELGDSALYLCASSFLQGTEAFFGQGTRLTVV.

The V and J genes are TRBV27 and TRBJ2-2; 11 positions match TRBD2. Germline V gene data show CDR1 as MNHEY and CDR2 as SMNVEV (reference sequence). The junction had 9 bases not matched to a gene; V was cut back by 5 bases and J by 7 bases. This CDR3 is 16 amino acids long. The DNA of the CDR3 is TGTGCCAGCAGTCTAAGACTAGCGGGATACCACGGGGAGCTGTTTTTT. Translated, it gives CASSLRLAGYHGELFF.

This clone was seen a handful of times. The rearrangement joins TRBV30 to TRBJ2-1; perhaps TRBD2 as D (6 bases). Germline assignment: CDR1 GTSNPN and CDR2 SVGIG (reference sequence). V dropped 1 base and J dropped 7 bases, with 14 bases sitting between them. The CDR3 loop spans 14 amino acids. The CDR3 protein is CAWSAVTRRNEQFF. The CDR3 bases are TGTGCCTGGAGTGCGGTGACTAGGAGAAATGAGCAGTTCTTC.

The V gene is TRBV15, the J gene TRBJ2-3, with D possibly matching TRBD2 (5 bases). Germline CDR1 and CDR2: LNHNV and YYDKDF (reference sequence). Deletions cut 4 bases from V and 6 bases from J, with 14 bases between. The length of the CDR3 is 14 residues. This chain's CDR3 is CATSIPSRRDTQYF. The DNA of the CDR3 is TGTGCCACCAGCATTCCTAGCCGCCGCGATACGCAGTATTTT.

The rearrangement uses TRBV7-8 and TRBJ1-2; D unclear. Trimming pared 4 bases from V and 6 bases from J, leaving 18 bases between. The CDR3 sequence is 15 residues long. Germline assignment: CDR1 SGHVS and CDR2 FQNEAQ. The DNA for the CDR3 is TGTGCCAGCAGCTCCTCGGGTTTCCAAAACGATGGCTACACCTTC. Protein sequence: CASSSSGFQNDGYTF.

The chain couples TRBV5-1 to TRBJ1-6; D not certain. This CDR3 has 15 residues. V gave up 0 bases and J gave up 10 bases, with 14 bases separating them. Germline assignment: CDR1 SGHRS and CDR2 YFSETQ. For the CDR3, the DNA is TGCGCCAGCAGCTTGGCCTCGTTAACGGGATCACCCCTCCACTTT. Encoded protein: CASSLASLTGSPLHF.

The chain's CDR3 is CASSERTGGFGGYTF. The CDR3 coding sequence is TGTGCCAGCAGTGAAAGGACAGGGGGATTTGGGGGCTACACCTTC. This chain uses TRBV6-1 with TRBJ1-2, with 10 bases fitting TRBD1. J lost 8 bases, V lost 2 bases, and 8 bases had no gene match. Germline loops: CDR1 MNHNS, CDR2 SASEGT. The CDR3 runs 15 residues.

The chain couples TRBV10-1 to TRBJ2-3, with TRBD2 matching 9 bases. This CDR3 spans 16 amino acids. V lost 6 bases, J lost 5 bases, and 12 bases stayed unmatched. From germline, CDR1 is WNHNN and CDR2 SYGVQD (reference sequence). CDR3 region: CASSCLSSGIRDTQYF. The CDR3 bases are TGCGCCAGCAGCTGCCTCTCTAGCGGGATTAGAGATACGCAGTATTTT.

This clone came up a few times. V and J are TRBV6-5 and TRBJ1-2; 9 bases match TRBD1. V was clipped by 0 bases and J by 8 bases; unmatched bases: 7. The CDR3 totals 15 residues. Looked up from germline, CDR1 is MNHEY and CDR2 is SVGAGI. As DNA, the CDR3 is TGTGCCAGCAGTTACTCGGCGGGACAGGGAAGAGGCTACACCTTC. Translation gives CASSYSAGQGRGYTF.

The chain recombines TRBV7-3 with TRBJ2-1, with D tentatively TRBD2 (6 bases). The germline V gene has CDR1 SGHTA and CDR2 FQGTGA. The CDR3 totals 14 residues. Trimming shortened V by 0 bases and J by 8 bases, and 11 bases separated the two germline ends. CDR3 region: CASSLTPREHEQFF. CDR3 coding DNA: TGTGCCAGCAGCTTAACCCCTCGGGAGCATGAGCAGTTCTTC.

The CDR3 loop is CASRKGLAWGAFF. Here the CDR3 DNA reads TGTGCCAGCAGAAAGGGACTGGCGTGGGGGGCTTTCTTT. This chain links TRBV6-5 with TRBJ1-1; possible D gene TRBD1, 5 bases. Trimming cost V 6 bases and J 11 bases, with 19 bases left between them. This CDR3 comprises 13 residues. Germline V lookup: CDR1 MNHEY, CDR2 SVGAGI.

The chain has TRBV9 and TRBJ2-1, with TRBD1 matching 10 bases. Losses at the gene ends were 2 bases for V and 15 bases for J; bases not matched to a gene: 8. The CDR3 runs to 13 residues. Germline CDR1 is SGDLS and CDR2 is YYNGEE. As DNA, the CDR3 is TGTGCCAGCAGCGTGTCGACAGGGGGCACCTGGTTCTTC. It codes for CASSVSTGGTWFF. The full variable domain, with the rest looked up from reference TRBV9 and TRBJ2-1, is DSGVTQTPKHLITATGQRVTLRCSPRSGDLSVYWYQQSLDQGLQFLIQYYNGEERAKGNILERFSAQQFPDLHSELNLSSLELGDSALYFCASSVSTGGTWFFGPGTRLTVL.

V and J are TRBV6-6 and TRBJ2-7, with 8 bases lining up with TRBD1. The CDR3 consists of 16 residues. CDR1 is MNHNY and CDR2 is SVGAGI in the germline V gene (reference sequence). The V and J ends lost 5 bases and 4 bases, in that order; junction bases with no gene match: 13. The CDR3 DNA sequence: TGTGCCAGCAGTAAAAGTTCCGGGACAGGTCTATACGAGCAGTACTTC. It is translated as CASSKSSGTGLYEQYF.

The V and J genes are TRBV5-1 and TRBJ2-7, with 9 bases lining up with TRBD1. Germline V CDR1 and CDR2: SGHRS, YFSETQ. J was trimmed by 6 bases and V by 3 bases; bases with no gene match: 4. This CDR3 is 13 amino acids long. The CDR3 loop reads CASSWGQGLEQYF. CDR3 DNA sequence: TGCGCCAGCAGCTGGGGACAGGGTCTCGAGCAGTACTTC.

This clone was seen just once. The J gene is TRBJ2-7, the V gene TRBV6-6; 7 positions match TRBD1. V shed 4 bases, J shed 7 bases, and the junction held 7 bases outside the gene matches. The germline V gene has CDR1 MNHNY and CDR2 SVGAGI (reference sequence). The CDR3 runs 13 residues. The CDR3: CASSWDSLREQYF. Here the CDR3 DNA reads TGTGCCAGCAGTTGGGACAGTCTTAGGGAGCAGTACTTC.

The V call is TRBV5-1, the J call TRBJ1-1, with 9 positions matching TRBD1. The CDR3 length is 13 residues. Germline assignment: CDR1 SGHRS and CDR2 YFSETQ. The V segment lost 5 bases and the J segment 2 bases; nucleotides outside the gene matches: 1. The CDR3 bases are TGCGCCAGCAGGACAGGGGGAAACACTGAAGCTTTCTTT. It is translated as CASRTGGNTEAFF.